A selection of T cell receptor beta chains follows, all from one sample in a study of blood T cell repertoires in COVID-19. Using immunoSEQ multiplex PCR, the repertoire was profiled, and TCRdb retains in-frame clones only, with some absent. The table lists about 270,000 clones, over 80% of them singletons. Source material: peripheral blood. Receptor source: a woman between 45 and 65 years old with active or convalescent COVID-19. The CDR3 runs from the conserved cysteine through the conserved F or W. A D gene is named only where the DNA matches it firmly. Rows may omit the clone size; those that give it use once, few, many or a size class.

>TRBD1|TRBV10-1|.|TRBJ1-2
CASSETWTQGKERISYGYTF
TGCGCCAGCAGTGAGACGTGGACACAGGGGAAGGAGAGGATTAGCTATGGCTACACCTTC
>.|TRBV6-5|once|TRBJ2-7
CASFIGGAYEQYF
TGTGCCAGCTTTATCGGAGGAGCCTACGAGCAGTACTTC
>.|TRBV29-1|few|TRBJ1-3
CSVAGDANTIYF
TGCAGCGTTGCGGGGGATGCAAACACCATATATTTT
>TRBD1|TRBV5-6|few|TRBJ1-2
CASSVRGQSGYTF
TGTGCCAGCAGCGTCAGGGGGCAGAGTGGCTACACCTTC
>.|TRBV5-1|.|TRBJ1-4
CASSLAGGDEKLFF
TGCGCCAGCAGCTTGGCCGGGGGGGACGAAAAACTGTTTTTT
>.|TRBV27|.|TRBJ2-3
CASSPVGLLITDTQYF
TGTGCCAGCAGTCCTGTGGGACTCCTTATAACAGATACGCAGTATTTT
>.|TRBV12-5|.|TRBJ2-1
CASLSYNEQFF
TGTGCTAGTCTTAGTTACAATGAGCAGTTCTTC
>.|TRBV28|few|TRBJ1-5
CASSFPAGGGPQHF
TGTGCCAGCAGTTTTCCCGCGGGGGGAGGGCCCCAGCATTTT
>.|TRBV5-1|.|TRBJ1-1
CASSFGPGREGGEAFF
TGCGCCAGCAGCTTTGGCCCGGGCAGGGAAGGTGGTGAAGCTTTCTTT
>.|TRBV7-9|.|TRBJ2-1
CASNRVNEQFF
TGTGCCTCCAACCGGGTGAATGAGCAGTTCTTC
>TRBD2|TRBV28|.|TRBJ2-3
CASSLGGEGPDTQYF
TGTGCCAGCAGTTTGGGGGGGGAGGGCCCAGATACGCAGTATTTT
>.|TRBV28|once|TRBJ1-4
CASQQGGEKLFF
TGTGCCAGCCAACAGGGAGGGGAAAAACTGTTTTTT
>TRBD1|TRBV15|.|TRBJ1-5
CATSGRTGHQPQHF
TGTGCCACCAGCGGACGGACAGGGCATCAGCCCCAGCATTTT
>.|TRBV6-5|.|TRBJ2-1
CASRGLKGSYNEQFF
TGTGCCAGCAGGGGACTCAAGGGCTCCTACAATGAGCAGTTCTTC
>.|TRBV29-1|.|TRBJ2-1
CSVGGRYNEQFF
TGCAGCGTGGGGGGACGGTACAATGAGCAGTTCTTC
>.|TRBV28|.|TRBJ1-3
CASSLLGGNTIYF
TGTGCCAGCAGTTTGTTGGGGGGGAACACCATATATTTT
>.|TRBV29-1|.|TRBJ1-3
CSVEPISGNTIYF
TGCAGCGTTGAACCCATCTCTGGAAACACCATATATTTT
>TRBD2|TRBV7-9|.|TRBJ2-7
CASSDGLAGVDEQYF
TGTGCCAGCAGCGATGGACTAGCGGGAGTCGACGAGCAGTACTTC
>.|TRBV11-2|.|TRBJ1-1
CASSRAGGLTEAFF
TGTGCCAGCAGCCGGGCGGGGGGCCTCACTGAAGCTTTCTTT
>TRBD2|TRBV28|.|TRBJ2-1
CASKRGLAADEQFF
TGTGCCAGCAAACGGGGACTAGCTGCTGATGAGCAGTTCTTC